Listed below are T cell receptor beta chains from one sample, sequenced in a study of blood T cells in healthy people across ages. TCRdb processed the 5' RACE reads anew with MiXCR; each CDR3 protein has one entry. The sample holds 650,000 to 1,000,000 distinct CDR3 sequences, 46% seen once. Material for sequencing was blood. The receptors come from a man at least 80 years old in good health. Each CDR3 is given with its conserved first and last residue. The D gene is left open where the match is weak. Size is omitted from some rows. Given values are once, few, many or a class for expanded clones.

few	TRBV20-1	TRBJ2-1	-	TGCAGTGCCTTCGGAGGGGTCCTGGCTGGTGAGCAGTTCTTC	CSAFGGVLAGEQFF
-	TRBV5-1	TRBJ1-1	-	TGCGCCAGCAGAATTACAGGGAACACTGAAGCTTTCTTT	CASRITGNTEAFF
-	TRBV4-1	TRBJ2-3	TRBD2	TGCGCCAGCAGCCAAGGCGTTCCGGGACTAGCTGTTGGCCCCAACACAGATACGCAGTATTTT	CASSQGVPGLAVGPNTDTQYF
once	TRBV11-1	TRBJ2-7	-	TGTGCCAGCAGCTTAGTCGATTACTACGAGCAGTACTTC	CASSLVDYYEQYF
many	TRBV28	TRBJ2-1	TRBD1	TGTGCCAGCAGTGCGGACGGGACAGGGGGAAAGGAGACTCGCTACAATGAGCAGTTCTTC	CASSADGTGGKETRYNEQFF
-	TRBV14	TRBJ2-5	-	TGTGCCAGCAGCCAAGACTCTACGGGGTGGTACCAAGAGACCCAGTACTTC	CASSQDSTGWYQETQYF
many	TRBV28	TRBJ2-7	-	TGTGCCAGCAGTTGGGTGGGTTACGAGCAGTACTTC	CASSWVGYEQYF
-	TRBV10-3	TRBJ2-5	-	TGTGCCATCAGGGATACCGGAGTTGTAGGGGAGCAGTACTTC	CAIRDTGVVGEQYF
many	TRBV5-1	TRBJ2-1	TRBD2	TGCGCCAGCAGTTCCCAAGGGACTAGCGGGATTGACGAGCAGTTCTTC	CASSSQGTSGIDEQFF
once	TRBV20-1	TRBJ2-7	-	TGCAGTGACCAAGTCTGGGGGCGCGACGAGCAGTACTTC	CSDQVWGRDEQYF
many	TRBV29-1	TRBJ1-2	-	TGCAGCGTTGAAGATCCAGCTTCATTAAGGGGCTACACCTTC	CSVEDPASLRGYTF
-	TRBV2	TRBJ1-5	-	TGTGCCAGCAGTGTTGGGGGCTATCAGCCCCAGCATTTT	CASSVGGYQPQHF
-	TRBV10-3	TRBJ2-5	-	TGTGCCTCAGCGGGTCGGCAAGAGACCCAGTACTTC	CASAGRQETQYF
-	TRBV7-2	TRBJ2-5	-	TGTGCCAGCAGCTTCATCGCGGGGCCCCAAGAGACCCAGTACTTC	CASSFIAGPQETQYF
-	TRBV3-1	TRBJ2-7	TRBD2	TGTGCCAGCAAAGCGGGGCACTACAATGAGCAGTACTTC	CASKAGHYNEQYF
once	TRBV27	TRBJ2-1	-	TGTGCCAGCAGTTTATCCACCGGGACCTATCACAAGGAGCAGTTCTTC	CASSLSTGTYHKEQFF
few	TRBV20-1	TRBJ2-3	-	TGCAGTGCTAGTCTTGCGGGGACAGATACGCAGTATTTT	CSASLAGTDTQYF
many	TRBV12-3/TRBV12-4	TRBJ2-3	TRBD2	TGTGCCAGCATCAAGACTAGCGGGAATACAGATACGCAGTATTTT	CASIKTSGNTDTQYF
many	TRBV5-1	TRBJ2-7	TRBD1	TGCGCCAGCAGCAACACACAGGGGGCGAACCACGAGCAGTACTTC	CASSNTQGANHEQYF
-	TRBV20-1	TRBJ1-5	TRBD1	TGCAGTGCTATTTTCGGGACAGGGGGGGATCGGCCCCAGCATTTT	CSAIFGTGGDRPQHF
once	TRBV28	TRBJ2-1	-	TGTGCCAGCAAGGGGACCAGTTTTTATGAGCAGTTCTTC	CASKGTSFYEQFF
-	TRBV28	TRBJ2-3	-	TGTGCCAGCAGGACGTGGAAAGGGGGCACAGATACGCAGTATTTT	CASRTWKGGTDTQYF
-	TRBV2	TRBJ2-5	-	TGTGCCAGCACCTATGGGGGTCGGCAGTACTTC	CASTYGGRQYF
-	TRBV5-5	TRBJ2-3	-	TGTGCCAGCAGCACCCGAGGGGGCACAGATACGCAGTATTTT	CASSTRGGTDTQYF
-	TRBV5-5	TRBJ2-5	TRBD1	TGTGCCAGCAGCTTGGTTTCTGTGACAGGGGGAGAGACCCAGTACTTC	CASSLVSVTGGETQYF
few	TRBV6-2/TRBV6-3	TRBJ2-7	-	TGTGCCAGCAGACCCGACAGTTCCTACGAGCAGTACTTC	CASRPDSSYEQYF
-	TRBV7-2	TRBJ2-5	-	TGTGCCAGCAGCCCCCGACTACAGGGTCTCGGAGAGACCCAGTACTTC	CASSPRLQGLGETQYF
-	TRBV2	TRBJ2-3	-	TGTGCCAGGACAGTGGGGACAGATACGCAGTATTTT	CARTVGTDTQYF
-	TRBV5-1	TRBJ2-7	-	TGCGCCAGCAACTTTGGACGGCTTGACAATGAGCAGTACTTC	CASNFGRLDNEQYF
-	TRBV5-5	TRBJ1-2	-	TGTGCCAGCAGCGCTCAGGGTCATGGCTACACCTTC	CASSAQGHGYTF
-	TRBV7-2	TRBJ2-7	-	TGTGCCAGCAGCGAAGTATGGGGTGGCGAGCAGTACTTC	CASSEVWGGEQYF
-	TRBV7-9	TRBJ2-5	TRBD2	TGTGCCAGCAGCCCCGGGACTAGCGCCTACCAAGAGACCCAGTACTTC	CASSPGTSAYQETQYF
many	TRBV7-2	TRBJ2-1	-	TGTGCCAGCAGCACCCAGATTTTGCCCAATGAGCAGTTCTTC	CASSTQILPNEQFF
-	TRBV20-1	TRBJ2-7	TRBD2	TGCAGTGCTAGAGTTGGACTAGCGGGAGCGGGGGAGCAGTACTTC	CSARVGLAGAGEQYF
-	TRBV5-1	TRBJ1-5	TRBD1	TGCGCCAGCAGCTGGGGGGACAGAAGCAATCAGCCCCAGCATTTT	CASSWGDRSNQPQHF
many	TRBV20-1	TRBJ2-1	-	TGCAGTGCTCAACCCCGAGCTAGCTATACAGGCCCGAGCTCCTACAATGAGCAGTTCTTC	CSAQPRASYTGPSSYNEQFF
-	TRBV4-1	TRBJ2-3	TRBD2	TGCGCCAGCAGCCAAGATTGGAGACTAGCGGGAATGCCTTCGCAGTATTTT	CASSQDWRLAGMPSQYF
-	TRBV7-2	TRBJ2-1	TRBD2	TGTGCCAGCAGCTTAGCGCGCGGGAGCTTTAACAATGAGCAGTTCTTC	CASSLARGSFNNEQFF
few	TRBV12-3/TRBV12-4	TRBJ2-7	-	TGTGCCAGCAGTGTCATGGACCTCTACGAGCAGTACTTC	CASSVMDLYEQYF
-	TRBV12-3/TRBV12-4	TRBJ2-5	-	TGTGCCAGCAGTTTCATGTCGGCGGGTCAAGAGACCCAGTACTTC	CASSFMSAGQETQYF
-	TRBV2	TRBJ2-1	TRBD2	TGTGCCAGCATGCGAGGAATGAGCGGGGTTTACAATGAGCAGTTCTTC	CASMRGMSGVYNEQFF
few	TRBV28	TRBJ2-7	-	TGTGCCAGCACAAATCGCTTTGTGGGTCCCGGAAACTACGAGCAGTACTTC	CASTNRFVGPGNYEQYF
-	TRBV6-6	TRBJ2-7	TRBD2	TGTGCCAGCAGTCTTGGGACTAGCGGAAAAAACGACGAGCAGTACTTC	CASSLGTSGKNDEQYF
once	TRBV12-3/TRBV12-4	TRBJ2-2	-	TGTGCCAGCGGGGCCCCTAACACCGGGGAGCTGTTTTTT	CASGAPNTGELFF
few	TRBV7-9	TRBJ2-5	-	TGTGCCAGCAGCTTAGCGCCAGAACAAGAGACCCAGTACTTC	CASSLAPEQETQYF
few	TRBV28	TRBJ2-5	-	TGTGCCAGCAGCTCATCGACGGTAGTCCAAGAGACCCAGTACTTC	CASSSSTVVQETQYF
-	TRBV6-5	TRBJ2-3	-	TGTGCCAGCAGTTCCGGGGTTTTAGGCACAGATACGCAGTATTTT	CASSSGVLGTDTQYF
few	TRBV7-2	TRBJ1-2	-	TGTGCCAGCAGCGGATTGACAGTGCGCACTATTGGCTACACCTTC	CASSGLTVRTIGYTF
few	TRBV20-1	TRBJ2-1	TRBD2	TGCAGTGCTGGACTAGCGGGAGCGAGGGATGAGCAGTTCTTC	CSAGLAGARDEQFF
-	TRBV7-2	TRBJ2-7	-	TGTGCCAGCAGCTTAGGACGGACGATCTACGAGCAGTACTTC	CASSLGRTIYEQYF